What follows is one T cell receptor beta chain and its context. In the sorted-subset replicate PCRs, 200 ng DNA, tens of thousands of T cell genomes, was used. The repertoire was sequenced with immunoSEQ multiplex PCR; TCRdb's copy has only in-frame clones and lacks some. The table shows about 1,500,000 clones, with approximately 97% occurring only once. The record originates from a study of shared clonotypes between healthy human individuals. Caucasian adults living in Nashville, Tennessee, provided all samples. Partitioning of CD4+ cells yielded a CD45RA+ naive subset and a CD45RA-negative memory subset. Germline loops: CDR1 MDHEN, CDR2 SYDVKM. CDR3 length: 15 amino acids. Trimming took 5 bases from V and 5 from J; bases not matched to a gene: 9.

Sequenced: naive CD4+ T cells sorted from blood. Subset meaning: CD45RA+ positively selected. This TCR derives from a man younger than 45 in good health. The chain couples TRBV28 to TRBJ2-5; 9 bases line up with TRBD1. As DNA, the CDR3 is TGTGCCAGCAGTCCCCGGGACAGGGCTGAGGAGACCCAGTACTTC. Translating gives CASSPRDRAEETQYF.